This passage covers 7 T cell receptor beta chains from one sample sequenced in a study of blood T cell repertoires in COVID-19. Assay used: immunoSEQ multiplex PCR; TCRdb lists only in-frame clones, some missing. Among around 300,000 clones, over 75% were seen once, and the ten largest hold 11%. Sequenced: peripheral blood. These receptors were taken from a woman between 70 and 85 years old with acute or convalescent COVID-19.

The rearrangement joins TRBV6-1 to TRBJ2-3; maybe TRBD2 (5 bases). In germline, CDR1 is MNHNS, CDR2 SASEGT. The CDR3 contains 15 residues. The V end lost 6 bases, the J end lost 2 bases, and 15 bases lay between the germline ends. DNA of the CDR3: TGTGCCAGCAGCTTCCGTAGCGATCCCACAGATACGCAGTATTTT. It codes for CASSFRSDPTDTQYF.

The V gene is TRBV5-5, the J gene TRBJ2-7, with D possibly being TRBD1 (6 bases). The CDR3 loop spans 12 amino acids. Germline values: CDR1 SGHKS, CDR2 YYEKEE (reference sequence). The germline V and J ends were trimmed by 2 bases and 5 bases, with 8 bases remaining between them. The chain's CDR3 is CASSFYRDEQYF. In DNA form, the CDR3 reads TGTGCCAGCAGCTTCTACAGGGACGAGCAGTACTTC.

The chain is built from TRBV6-2 or TRBV6-3 and TRBJ1-1, with TRBD1 identical over 8 bases. Trimming at V came to 7 bases and at J to 3 bases, leaving 10 bases not matched to a gene. CDR1 and CDR2 from the germline V gene are MNHEY and SVGEGT. There are 15 residues in the CDR3. For the CDR3, the DNA is TGTGCCAGCAACCCAGGGGGCGCCGGGGACACTGAAGCTTTCTTT. Residues: CASNPGGAGDTEAFF.

The chain links TRBV5-1 to TRBJ1-2; D call uncertain. CDR1 and CDR2 from the germline V gene are SGHRS and YFSETQ. CDR3 length: 13 amino acids. Trimming removed 5 bases at V and 8 bases at J, with 16 bases between. DNA of the CDR3: TGCGCCAGCAGGCCCTCGACGGGTCTCGGCTACACCTTC. As protein: CASRPSTGLGYTF.

The V and J genes are TRBV2 and TRBJ2-7; perhaps TRBD2 as D (5 bases). The germline V gene encodes CDR1 SNHLY and CDR2 FYNNEI. Trimming shortened V by 6 bases and J by 0 bases, and 9 bases separated the two germline ends. The CDR3 totals 13 residues. The CDR3 region is CASRASLSYEQYF. In nucleotides, the CDR3 is TGTGCCAGCAGGGCTAGCCTCTCCTACGAGCAGTACTTC.

The rearrangement joins TRBV2 to TRBJ2-1; 7 positions match TRBD1. The trim removed 8 bases at V and 0 bases at J, leaving 7 bases unmatched. From germline, CDR1 is SNHLY and CDR2 FYNNEI. The CDR3 is 15 amino acids. CDR3 nucleotide sequence: TGTGCCAGCCGAGGGGGCCTTAGCTCCTACAATGAGCAGTTCTTC. This encodes CASRGGLSSYNEQFF.

This clone has just a few counts. The chain uses TRBV5-1 and TRBJ1-3, with D possibly TRBD1 on 5 matching bases. The CDR3 extends over 14 amino acids. The germline V and J ends were trimmed by 0 bases and 6 bases, with 10 bases remaining between them. CDR1 SGHRS and CDR2 YFSETQ come from the germline V gene. The CDR3 sequence is CASSLVGVANTIYF. DNA for the CDR3: TGCGCCAGCAGCTTGGTAGGGGTTGCAAACACCATATATTTT. The entire variable domain, with the rest obtained from reference TRBV5-1 and TRBJ1-3, is as follows: KAGVTQTPRYLIKTRGQQVTLSCSPISGHRSVSWYQQTPGQGLQFLFEYFSETQRNKGNFPGRFSGRQFSNSRSEMNVSTLELGDSALYLCASSLVGVANTIYFGEGSWLTVV.